Following are 24 T cell receptor beta chains from one sample sequenced in a study of shared clonotypes between healthy human individuals. Assay used: immunoSEQ multiplex PCR; TCRdb lists only in-frame clones, some missing. The data hold about 450,000 clones, with roughly 83% observed a single time. What was sequenced was PBMCs. These receptors were collected from a woman aged 40 to 55 in good health. Some clones in this sample may be carry-over from other donors' samples.

This clone has only one observation. The chain employs TRBV7-2 and TRBJ2-3; 10 nucleotides agree with TRBD2. Per the germline V gene, CDR1 is SGHTA and CDR2 is FQGNSA. Trimming removed 4 bases from V and 5 bases from J; junction bases left unmatched: 6. This CDR3 spans 15 amino acids. In nucleotides, the CDR3 is TGTGCCAGCAGCTCCATAGCGGGAGGTAGAGATACGCAGTATTTT. Translated, it gives CASSSIAGGRDTQYF.

This rearrangement joins TRBV11-3 to TRBJ2-3; 8 bases are shared with TRBD1. The CDR3 is 17 residues long. Looked up from germline, CDR1 is SGHNT and CDR2 is YENEEA. The junction had 10 bases not matched to a gene; V was cut back by 1 base and J by 4 bases. The chain's CDR3 is CASSLGSAGGIADTQYF. CDR3 coding DNA: TGTGCCAGCAGCTTAGGATCGGCAGGGGGCATCGCAGATACGCAGTATTTT.

The gene calls are TRBV6-6 and TRBJ2-1; D call uncertain. The CDR3 totals 16 residues. Germline CDR1 is MNHNY and CDR2 is SVGAGI (reference sequence). Trimming took off 6 bases at V and 5 bases at J, with 20 bases between the two ends. CDR3 sequence reads: CASSYPSGRGNNEQFF. CDR3 sequence (DNA): TGTGCCAGCAGCTACCCATCCGGGCGTGGGAACAATGAGCAGTTCTTC.

This clone was seen repeatedly, ten times or more. The sample contains more than one DNA sequence encoding this CDR3. DNA of the CDR3: TGTGCCAGCAGTTTGACGACAGCCGAATACGAGCAGTACTTC. This translates into CASSLTTAEYEQYF. The rearrangement links TRBV28 to TRBJ2-7; weak D call: TRBD1 (5 bases). V shed 3 bases and J shed 4 bases, with 13 bases lying between them. Germline loops: CDR1 MDHEN, CDR2 SYDVKM. The CDR3 loop spans 14 amino acids.

The chain carries TRBV10-1 and TRBJ2-3; unclear D gene. Germline V gene lookup returns CDR1 WNHNN and CDR2 SYGVQD (reference sequence). V was cut by 8 bases and J by 0 bases, with 9 bases left in between. CDR3 length equals 13 residues. CDR3 protein: CASAQRSTDTQYF. The CDR3 coding sequence is TGCGCCAGCGCGCAGCGAAGCACAGATACGCAGTATTTT.

This clone was counted ten times or more. V gene TRBV6-1 combines with J gene TRBJ2-7, with 9 bases identical to TRBD1. Germline loops: CDR1 MNHNS, CDR2 SASEGT. The CDR3 has 15 amino acids. V dropped 6 bases and J dropped 2; count of bases not matched to a gene: 8. This CDR3 reads CASSQDRGSAYEQYF. The DNA of the CDR3 is TGTGCCAGCAGCCAGGACAGGGGTTCCGCCTACGAGCAGTACTTC.

This clone came up once. This chain connects TRBV5-6 to TRBJ2-7; D not certain. CDR1 and CDR2 from the germline V gene are SGHDT and YYEEEE. This CDR3 has 12 residues. V was cut by 0 bases and J by 4 bases, with 5 bases left in between. This chain's CDR3 is CASSLVGYEQYF. Written as DNA, the CDR3 is TGTGCCAGCAGCTTGGTAGGGTACGAGCAGTACTTC.

The chain uses TRBV5-1 and TRBJ2-2; D not resolved. The CDR3 totals 15 residues. Germline V lookup: CDR1 SGHRS, CDR2 YFSETQ. V lost 0 bases and J 4 bases, leaving 10 bases between the germline ends. CDR3 sequence reads: CASSLGSWGTGELFF. CDR3 nucleotides: TGCGCCAGCAGCTTGGGGTCTTGGGGCACCGGGGAGCTGTTTTTT. The full variable domain, its missing parts supplied by reference TRBV5-1 and TRBJ2-2, is KAGVTQTPRYLIKTRGQQVTLSCSPISGHRSVSWYQQTPGQGLQFLFEYFSETQRNKGNFPGRFSGRQFSNSRSEMNVSTLELGDSALYLCASSLGSWGTGELFFGEGSRLTVL.

The chain employs TRBV6-1 and TRBJ2-1; the D is unclear. Germline loops: CDR1 MNHNS, CDR2 SASEGT. Between the trimmed V and J ends, which lost 3 bases and 4 bases, there was a span of 13 bases. The CDR3 contains 15 residues. The chain's CDR3 is CASSDGPPAYNEQFF. The DNA for the CDR3 is TGTGCCAGCAGTGATGGACCACCAGCTTACAATGAGCAGTTCTTC.

This chain joins TRBV30 and TRBJ1-6; D is unclear. V shed 3 bases and J shed 7 bases, with 10 bases lying between them. The CDR3 contains 13 residues. The germline gives CDR1 GTSNPN, CDR2 SVGIG (reference sequence). The CDR3 DNA is TGTGCCTGGAGCCTCGGCCTGAATTCACCCCTCCACTTT. Translating it yields CAWSLGLNSPLHF.

The chain joins TRBV6-5 to TRBJ2-1; D gene uncertain. CDR3 length: 12 amino acids. Trimming left V 6 bases short and J 1 base short, with 4 bases between. From germline, CDR1 is MNHEY and CDR2 SVGAGI. CDR3 nucleotides: TGTGCCAGCAGCCGGTCCTACAATGAGCAGTTCTTC. Its translation is CASSRSYNEQFF.

V gene TRBV28 combines with J gene TRBJ1-6; D is unresolved. Deletions cut 5 bases from V and 4 bases from J, with 3 bases between. The CDR3 runs 12 residues. Germline V lookup: CDR1 MDHEN, CDR2 SYDVKM. CDR3 coding DNA: TGTGCCAGCAGTGTTTATAATTCACCCCTCCACTTT. Amino acids: CASSVYNSPLHF.

The genes are TRBV6-1 and TRBJ2-7; 8 bases are a match to TRBD2. With V trimmed by 3 bases and J by 3 bases, 7 bases remained unmatched. The CDR3 is made up of 15 amino acids. Germline CDR1 is MNHNS and CDR2 is SASEGT. CDR3 sequence reads: CASSEILAEYYEQYF. The CDR3 DNA reads as TGTGCCAGCAGTGAGATACTAGCGGAATACTACGAGCAGTACTTC.

This chain connects TRBV5-1 to TRBJ2-6; TRBD1 agrees at 7 bases. J was trimmed by 1 base and V by 3 bases; bases with no gene match: 13. The germline V gene has CDR1 SGHRS and CDR2 YFSETQ. The CDR3 length is 19 residues. The CDR3 DNA reads as TGCGCCAGCAGCTGGCCCACGACAGGGATCAGATCTGGGGCCAACGTCCTGACTTTC. It encodes CASSWPTTGIRSGANVLTF.

This chain connects TRBV5-6 to TRBJ2-5; unclear D gene. The V end lost 1 base, the J end lost 0 bases, and 10 bases lay between the germline ends. This CDR3 is 15 amino acids long. The germline V gene has CDR1 SGHDT and CDR2 YYEEEE. CDR3 DNA: TGTGCCAGCAGCTTGCGGTTTTTGTACCAAGAGACCCAGTACTTC. Amino acids: CASSLRFLYQETQYF.

The chain uses TRBV2 and TRBJ2-2; TRBD2 aligns across 8 bases. Trimming at V came to 6 bases and at J to 4 bases, leaving 4 bases not matched to a gene. Germline CDR1 SNHLY, CDR2 FYNNEI. The CDR3 has 14 amino acids. The CDR3 DNA sequence: TGTGCCAGCAGAGCGGGGGCAGTCACCGGGGAGCTGTTTTTT. Protein product: CASRAGAVTGELFF.

This clone was recorded a few times. The rearrangement uses TRBV15 and TRBJ1-2; D gene unclear. Trimming took 1 base from V and 2 from J, leaving 2 bases between them. Per germline, CDR1 LNHNV and CDR2 YYDKDF (reference sequence). The CDR3 contains 12 residues. The CDR3 loop reads CATSRVNYGYTF. CDR3 coding DNA: TGTGCCACCAGCAGAGTAAACTATGGCTACACCTTC.

The chain has TRBV10-1 and TRBJ2-5, with a weak D call TRBD1 (6 bases). V was clipped by 0 bases and J by 4 bases, with 9 bases between them. CDR3 size: 14 residues. Germline V gene lookup returns CDR1 WNHNN and CDR2 SYGVQD (reference sequence). The DNA for the CDR3 is TGCGCCAGCAGTGAGTCTGGCAGGGGAGAGACCCAGTACTTC. Translating it yields CASSESGRGETQYF.

The chain is built from TRBV28 and TRBJ1-2; 7 positions agree with TRBD1. Germline CDR1 reads MDHEN; CDR2 reads SYDVKM. V lost 9 bases to trimming and J lost 8 bases; unmatched junction nucleotides: 6. The CDR3 contains 11 residues. The CDR3 loop reads CASQGVDGYTF. Here the CDR3 DNA reads TGTGCCAGTCAGGGGGTGGACGGCTACACCTTC.

This clone has a count of ten or more. This specimen includes other DNA sequences encoding the same CDR3. The chain carries TRBV30 and TRBJ2-7; D possibly corresponds to TRBD2 (6 bases). There are 12 residues in the CDR3. Germline-derived CDR1 and CDR2 are GTSNPN and SVGIG (reference sequence). V lost 4 bases to trimming and J lost 7 bases, with 14 bases between them. The CDR3 bases are TGTGCCTGGAACCTCCTGGGGGGAGAGCAGTACTTC. As protein: CAWNLLGGEQYF.

This rearrangement joins TRBV9 to TRBJ2-2; tentative D call: TRBD2 (5 bases). The V gene lost 3 bases and the J gene lost 3 bases, with 18 bases spanning the gap. CDR1 and CDR2 (germline): SGDLS, YYNGEE. The CDR3 length is 17 residues. CDR3 residues: CASSAGLGGSYTGELFF. For the CDR3, the DNA is TGTGCCAGCAGCGCCGGGTTGGGTGGGAGCTACACCGGGGAGCTGTTTTTT.

This sequence joins TRBV10-3 and TRBJ1-2; weak D call: TRBD1 (5 bases). V was shortened by 0 bases and J by 8 bases, with 16 bases between the two germline ends. The CDR3 runs to 15 residues. Germline assignment: CDR1 ENHRY and CDR2 SYGVKD. This chain's CDR3 is CAISESRGTLGGYTF. DNA of the CDR3: TGTGCCATCAGTGAGTCCCGCGGGACTTTGGGAGGCTACACCTTC.

This rearrangement joins TRBV9 to TRBJ2-7, with a tentative D call TRBD1 (6 bases). From germline, CDR1 is SGDLS and CDR2 YYNGEE. Between the trimmed V and J ends, which lost 3 bases and 0 bases, there was a span of 10 bases. The CDR3 has 14 amino acids. CDR3 residues: CASSATGSSYEQYF. DNA for the CDR3: TGTGCCAGCAGCGCCACAGGGAGCTCCTACGAGCAGTACTTC.

The chain recombines TRBV7-2 with TRBJ2-7, with D possibly TRBD1 on 5 matching bases. This CDR3 is built from 14 residues. V lost 1 base, J lost 3 bases, and 10 bases lay in between. The V gene's germline CDR1 is SGHTA and CDR2 FQGNSA. The DNA for the CDR3 is TGTGCCAGCAGCTTAGGCACAGGTGTCTACGAGCAGTACTTC. Translation gives CASSLGTGVYEQYF. Supplemented by reference TRBV7-2 and TRBJ2-7, the full variable domain reads GAGVSQSPSNKVTEKGKDVELRCDPISGHTALYWYRQSLGQGLEFLIYFQGNSAPDKSGLPSDRFSAERTGGSVSTLTIQRTQQEDSAVYLCASSLGTGVYEQYFGPGTRLTVT.